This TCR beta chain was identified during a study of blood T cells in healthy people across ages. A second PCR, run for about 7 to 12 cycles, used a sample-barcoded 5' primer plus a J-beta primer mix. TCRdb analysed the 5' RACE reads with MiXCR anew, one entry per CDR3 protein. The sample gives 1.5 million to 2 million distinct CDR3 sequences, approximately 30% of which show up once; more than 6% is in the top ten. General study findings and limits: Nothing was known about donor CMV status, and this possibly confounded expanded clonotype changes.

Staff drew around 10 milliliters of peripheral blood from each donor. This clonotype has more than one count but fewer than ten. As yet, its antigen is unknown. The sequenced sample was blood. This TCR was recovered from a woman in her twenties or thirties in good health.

CDR3 region: CASSQGAVGSSYNEQFF. The CDR3 DNA follows: TGCGCCAGCAGCCAAGGGGCCGTGGGGAGCTCCTACAATGAGCAGTTCTTC. V usage is TRBV4-1 and J usage is TRBJ2-1, with D possibly TRBD2 on 5 matching bases. The V and J ends lost 1 base and 0 bases respectively, with 13 bases between them. The CDR3 runs to 17 residues. Per the germline V gene, CDR1 is MGHRA and CDR2 is YSYEKL.